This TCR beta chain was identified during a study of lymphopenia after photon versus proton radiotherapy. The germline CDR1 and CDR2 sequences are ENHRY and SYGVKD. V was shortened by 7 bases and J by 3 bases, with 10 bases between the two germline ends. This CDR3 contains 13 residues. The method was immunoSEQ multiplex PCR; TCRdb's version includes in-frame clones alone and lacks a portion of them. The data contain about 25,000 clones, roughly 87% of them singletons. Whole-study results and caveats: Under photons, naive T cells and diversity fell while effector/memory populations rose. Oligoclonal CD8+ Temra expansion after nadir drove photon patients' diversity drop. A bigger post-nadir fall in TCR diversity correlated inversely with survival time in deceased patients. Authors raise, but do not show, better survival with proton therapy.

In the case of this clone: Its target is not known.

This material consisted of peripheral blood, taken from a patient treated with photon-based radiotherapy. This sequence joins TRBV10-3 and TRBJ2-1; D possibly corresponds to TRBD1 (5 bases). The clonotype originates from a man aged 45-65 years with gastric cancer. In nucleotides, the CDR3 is TGTGCCATCACTGGACATAACTACAATGAGCAGTTCTTC. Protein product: CAITGHNYNEQFF.